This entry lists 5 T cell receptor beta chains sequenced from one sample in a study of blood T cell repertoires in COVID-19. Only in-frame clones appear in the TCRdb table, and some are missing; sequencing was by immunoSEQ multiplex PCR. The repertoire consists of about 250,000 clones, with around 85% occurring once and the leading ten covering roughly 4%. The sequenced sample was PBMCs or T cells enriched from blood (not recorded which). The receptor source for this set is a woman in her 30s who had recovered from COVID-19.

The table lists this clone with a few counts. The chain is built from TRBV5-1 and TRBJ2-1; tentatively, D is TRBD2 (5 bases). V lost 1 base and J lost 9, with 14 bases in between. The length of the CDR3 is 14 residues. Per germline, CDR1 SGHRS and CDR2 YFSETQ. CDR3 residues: CASSLTTTVGEQFF. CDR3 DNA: TGCGCCAGCAGCTTGACGACTACGGTAGGTGAGCAGTTCTTC.

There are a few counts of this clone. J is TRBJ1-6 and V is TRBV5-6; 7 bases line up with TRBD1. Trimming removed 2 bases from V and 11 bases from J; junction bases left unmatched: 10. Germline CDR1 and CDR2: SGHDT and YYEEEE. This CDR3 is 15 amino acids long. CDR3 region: CASSFSGGTLAPLHF. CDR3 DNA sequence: TGTGCCAGCAGCTTCTCAGGGGGAACATTGGCACCCCTCCACTTT.

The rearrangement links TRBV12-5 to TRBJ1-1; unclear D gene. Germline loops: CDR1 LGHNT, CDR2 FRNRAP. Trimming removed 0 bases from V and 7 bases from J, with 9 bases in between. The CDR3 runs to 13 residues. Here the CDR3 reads CASGLVRGGEAFF. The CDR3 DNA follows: TGTGCTAGTGGTTTGGTACGAGGCGGTGAAGCTTTCTTT.

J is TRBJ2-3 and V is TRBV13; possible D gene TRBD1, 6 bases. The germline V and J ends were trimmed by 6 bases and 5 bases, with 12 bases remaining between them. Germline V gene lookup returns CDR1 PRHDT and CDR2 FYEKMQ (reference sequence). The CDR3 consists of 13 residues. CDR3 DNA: TGTGCCAGCAGTCATCCAGGGGAAGATACGCAGTATTTT. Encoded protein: CASSHPGEDTQYF.

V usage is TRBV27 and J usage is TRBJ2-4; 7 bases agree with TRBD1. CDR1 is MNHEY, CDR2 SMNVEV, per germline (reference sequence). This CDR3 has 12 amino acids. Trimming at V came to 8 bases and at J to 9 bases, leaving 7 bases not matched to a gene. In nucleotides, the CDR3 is TGTGCCAGCGGACCGGGGACAGCCATTCAGTACTTC. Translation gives CASGPGTAIQYF.